The present T cell receptor beta chain was sequenced within a study of T cell clusters in autoimmune cytopenias. This CDR3 is 16 amino acids long. Germline V CDR1 and CDR2: MNHEY, SVGAGI. Each sample's input was roughly 270 ng genomic DNA, 30,000 to 45,000 genome equivalents. TRB rearrangements were amplified by touch-down multiplex PCR with mixed TRB-A/B primers. TCRdb derives one entry per CDR3 protein from the multiplex PCR reads, leaving out DNA. The listing contains thousands of distinct CDR3 sequences. Study results and caveats: TRB repertoire shifts in secondary cytopenia and chronic lymphocytic leukemia mostly reflected lymphoma, not autoimmunity. Physiological T cell clusters of healthy donors were apparently absent in primary autoimmune cytopenia patients.

As to this clonotype: Its specificity is not known.

This same sample was also part of a study on T cell repertoires in aging, cancer and after chemotherapy. This second report adds: Median generation probability rose over the chemotherapy interval in each cancer cohort, suggesting rebound thymic output.

Sequenced material: peripheral blood. The source of this sequence is a human donor in good health. The chain links TRBV6-5 to TRBJ2-7; as DNA is missing, the TRBD2 call by TCRdb cannot be tested. Here the CDR3 reads CASSDLAGAGSYEQYF.